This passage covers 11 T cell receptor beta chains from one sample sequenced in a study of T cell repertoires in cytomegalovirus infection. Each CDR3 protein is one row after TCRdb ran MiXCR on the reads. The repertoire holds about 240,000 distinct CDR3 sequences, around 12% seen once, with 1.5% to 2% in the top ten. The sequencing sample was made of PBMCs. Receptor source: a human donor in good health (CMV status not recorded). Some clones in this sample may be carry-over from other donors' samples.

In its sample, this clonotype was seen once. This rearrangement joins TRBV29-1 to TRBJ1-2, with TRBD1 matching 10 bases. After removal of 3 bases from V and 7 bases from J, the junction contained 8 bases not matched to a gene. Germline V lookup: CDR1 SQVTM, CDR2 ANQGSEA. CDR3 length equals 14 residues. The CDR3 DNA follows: TGCAGCGTTGAGGTGACAGGGGGCACCTGTGGCTACACCTTC. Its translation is CSVEVTGGTCGYTF.

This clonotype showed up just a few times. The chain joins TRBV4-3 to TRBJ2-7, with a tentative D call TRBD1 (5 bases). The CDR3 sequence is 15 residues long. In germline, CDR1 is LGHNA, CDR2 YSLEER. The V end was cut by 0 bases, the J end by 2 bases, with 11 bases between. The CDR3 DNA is TGCGCCAGCAGCCAAGATGGCGGCAGGGCCTACGAGCAGTACTTC. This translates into CASSQDGGRAYEQYF.

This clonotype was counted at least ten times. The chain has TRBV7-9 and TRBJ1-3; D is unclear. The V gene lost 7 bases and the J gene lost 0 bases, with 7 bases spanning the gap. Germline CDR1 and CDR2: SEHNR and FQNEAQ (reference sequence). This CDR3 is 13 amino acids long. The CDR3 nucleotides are TGTGCCAGCACAGTTACCTCTGGAAACACCATATATTTT. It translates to CASTVTSGNTIYF.

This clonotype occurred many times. In nucleotides, the CDR3 is TGTGCCAGCAGTGTCGGAGGGACTCATTACGAGCAGTACTTC. This translates into CASSVGGTHYEQYF. The chain couples TRBV25-1 to TRBJ2-7; D possibly corresponds to TRBD2 (6 bases). V was clipped by 4 bases and J by 4 bases, with 14 bases between them. This CDR3 region has 14 residues. The germline gives CDR1 MGHDK, CDR2 SYGVNS.

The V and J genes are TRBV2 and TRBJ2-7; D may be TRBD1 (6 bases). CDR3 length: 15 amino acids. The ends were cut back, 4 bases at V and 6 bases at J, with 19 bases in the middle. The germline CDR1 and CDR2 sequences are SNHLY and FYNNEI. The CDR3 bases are TGTGCCAGCAGTGCAAGGGACACCATCCCCCTCGAGCAGTACTTC. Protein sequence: CASSARDTIPLEQYF.

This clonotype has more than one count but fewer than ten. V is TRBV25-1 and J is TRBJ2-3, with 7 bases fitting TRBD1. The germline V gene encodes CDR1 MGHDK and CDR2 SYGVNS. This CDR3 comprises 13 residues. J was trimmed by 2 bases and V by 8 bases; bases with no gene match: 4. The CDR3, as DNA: TGTGCCAGCGAAGACAGGGTCACAGATACGCAGTATTTT. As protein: CASEDRVTDTQYF.

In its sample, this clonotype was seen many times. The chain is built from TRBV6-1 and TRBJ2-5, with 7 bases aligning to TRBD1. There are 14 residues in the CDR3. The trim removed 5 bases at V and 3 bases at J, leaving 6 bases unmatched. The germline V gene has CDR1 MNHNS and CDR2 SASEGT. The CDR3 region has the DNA TGTGCCAGCAGTACCCTGACAGGGAAAGAGACCCAGTACTTC. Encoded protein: CASSTLTGKETQYF.

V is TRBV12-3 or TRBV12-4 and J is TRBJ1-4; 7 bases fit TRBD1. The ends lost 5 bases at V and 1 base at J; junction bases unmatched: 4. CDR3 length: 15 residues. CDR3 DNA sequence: TGTGCCAGCAGTGCCACAGGGGTAACTAATGAAAAACTGTTTTTT. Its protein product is CASSATGVTNEKLFF.

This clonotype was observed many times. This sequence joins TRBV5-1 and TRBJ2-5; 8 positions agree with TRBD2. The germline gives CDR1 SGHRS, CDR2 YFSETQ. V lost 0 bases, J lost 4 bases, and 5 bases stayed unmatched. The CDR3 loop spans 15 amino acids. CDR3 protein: CASSLAQAGAETQYF. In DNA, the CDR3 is TGCGCCAGCAGCTTGGCCCAAGCGGGAGCAGAGACCCAGTACTTC.

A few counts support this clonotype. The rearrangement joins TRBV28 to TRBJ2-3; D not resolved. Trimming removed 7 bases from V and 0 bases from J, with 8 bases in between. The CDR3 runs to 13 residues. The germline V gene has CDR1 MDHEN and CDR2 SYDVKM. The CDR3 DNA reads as TGTGCCAGCATGCTGCCGAGCACAGATACGCAGTATTTT. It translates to CASMLPSTDTQYF.

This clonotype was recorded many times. CDR3 loop: CASSYPSDPTGELFF. DNA of the CDR3: TGTGCCAGCAGTTACCCCTCGGACCCGACCGGGGAGCTGTTTTTT. The chain links TRBV6-2 or TRBV6-3 to TRBJ2-2; no definite D call. Germline V gene lookup returns CDR1 MNHEY and CDR2 SVGEGT. This CDR3 region has 15 residues. V was cut by 2 bases and J by 5 bases, with 12 bases left in between.